This T cell receptor (beta chain) emerged from a study of Ad26.COV2.S vaccination and SARS-CoV-2 variants. V lost 5 bases to trimming and J lost 0 bases; unmatched junction nucleotides: 3. This CDR3 contains 15 residues. Germline V gene sequence: CDR1 MNHEY, CDR2 SVGEGT. With respect to this clone: Its antigen is as yet unknown.

Notes on the study in general: Assessments of TCR breadth and depth may have underestimated the total T cell responses. Vaccinated individuals (as opposed to placebo recipients) had higher spike-specific TCR breadth.

Sequencing used immunoSEQ multiplex PCR; TCRdb keeps in-frame clones, though not all of them. The table has around 140,000 clones, roughly 89% seen once. The receptor comes from a human donor who had recovered from COVID-19. The chain recombines TRBV6-2 or TRBV6-3 with TRBJ1-4; 7 nucleotides line up with TRBD1. The sample here was peripheral blood, taken after recovery from COVID-19. As DNA, the CDR3 is TGTGCCAGCAGTAACACAGGGGCAACTAATGAAAAACTGTTTTTT. Amino acids: CASSNTGATNEKLFF.